Each of the 21 T cell receptor beta chains below was sequenced from the same sample in a study of metastatic and nonmetastatic thyroid tumors (dated by TCRdb to about 2020). Before undergoing thyroid surgery, none of the patients had been given any kind of treatment. Libraries were prepared through PCR. Sequencing was performed on an Illumina HiSeq 4000. The raw public data were reprocessed by TCRdb itself: fastp quality trimming at Q25, MiXCR clonotype calling, in-frame beta chains only. In all, the sample holds 20,000 to 25,000 clones, and roughly 16% of those were seen once. Roughly a tenth of the sample is taken by the ten largest. The sample was tumor tissue. All receptors come from a female donor with papillary thyroid cancer or a benign thyroid nodule (not recorded which). Some clones in this sample may be carry-over from other donors' samples.

In this sample, this clone is medium-sized. The DNA of the CDR3 is TGCAGTGCTAGAACGCCCGGCGGGATTTCCTACGAGCAGTACTTC. Translating it yields CSARTPGGISYEQYF. The chain couples TRBV20-1 to TRBJ2-7; possibly TRBD2 for D (6 bases). Trimming shortened V by 2 bases and J by 1 base, and 15 bases separated the two germline ends. There are 15 residues in the CDR3. The germline V gene has CDR1 DFQATT and CDR2 SNEGSKA (reference sequence).

This clone was counted ten times or more. This chain connects TRBV15 to TRBJ2-1; a possible D gene is TRBD2 (5 bases). The CDR3 extends over 14 amino acids. The germline gives CDR1 LNHNV, CDR2 YYDKDF (reference sequence). Trimming removed 1 base at V and 5 bases at J, with 9 bases between. The CDR3 coding sequence is TGTGCCACCAGCAGAGGAGGGTTCGACAATGAGCAGTTCTTC. It encodes CATSRGGFDNEQFF.

This clone has a count of ten or more. This chain joins TRBV3-1 and TRBJ1-1, with 7 bases that match TRBD1. Germline assignment: CDR1 LGHDT and CDR2 YNNKEL (reference sequence). The V and J ends lost 1 base and 5 bases, in that order; junction bases with no gene match: 10. The CDR3 is 16 residues long. CDR3 residues: CASSQVTGTAKTEAFF. CDR3 DNA sequence: TGTGCCAGCAGCCAAGTGACCGGGACAGCTAAAACTGAAGCTTTCTTT.

This clone was recorded a few times. A much larger clonotype is one base distant, so this may be a read error. This CDR3 is also generated by other DNA sequences in the sample. The chain couples TRBV11-2 to TRBJ2-1; 8 bases fit TRBD2. CDR1 and CDR2 from the germline V gene are SGHAT and FQNNGV. The CDR3 spans 16 residues. CDR3: CASRPLSGGSYNEQFF. In DNA form, the CDR3 reads TGTGCCAGCAGGCCCCTAAGCGGGGGCTCTTACAATGAACAGTTCTTC.

This clone was counted at least ten times. DNA of the CDR3: TGTGCCAGCAGCTTAGATCAACAGCGTAACACCATATATTTT. It specifies CASSLDQQRNTIYF. The J gene is TRBJ1-3, the V gene TRBV11-2, with no clear D. Trimming pared 0 bases from V and 7 bases from J, leaving 10 bases between. The CDR3 contains 14 residues. From germline, CDR1 is SGHAT and CDR2 FQNNGV.

Judged by abundance, this clone is medium-sized. The rearrangement links TRBV6-5 to TRBJ2-1, with 10 positions matching TRBD2. The CDR3 consists of 17 residues. Germline V lookup: CDR1 MNHEY, CDR2 SVGAGI. J gave up 0 bases and V 8 bases, and 10 bases lay outside the gene matches. The CDR3 is CASSSSGSSPSYNEQFF. CDR3 in DNA: TGTGCCAGCTCGTCTAGCGGGAGTTCTCCCTCCTACAATGAGCAGTTCTTC.

The J gene is TRBJ2-7, the V gene TRBV11-2; D unresolved. The CDR3 loop spans 14 amino acids. From germline, CDR1 is SGHAT and CDR2 FQNNGV. V was trimmed by 1 base and J by 7 bases, leaving 14 bases between them. CDR3 nucleotides: TGTGCCAGCAGCTTAGGTTCTGAGACGGAGGAGCAGTACTTC. This encodes CASSLGSETEEQYF.

This clone was detected ten times or more. Possible read error: a much larger clone is one base away. The identical CDR3 is also encoded by other nucleotide sequences in the sample. V is TRBV15 and J is TRBJ1-4, with D tentatively TRBD1 (5 bases). The CDR3 length is 12 residues. Germline V gene lookup returns CDR1 LNHNV and CDR2 YYDKDF (reference sequence). Between the trimmed V and J ends, which lost 3 bases and 6 bases, there was a span of 5 bases. DNA of the CDR3: TGTGCCACCAGCAGGGGGGATGAAAAACTGTTTTTT. Amino acids: CATSRGDEKLFF.

The CDR3 is CASSRRTWVTGELFF. As DNA, the CDR3 is TGTGCCAGCAGCCGTAGGACATGGGTGACCGGGGAGCTGTTTTTT. The rearrangement links TRBV7-3 to TRBJ2-2, with D possibly matching TRBD1 (5 bases). Germline V CDR1 and CDR2: SGHTA, FQGTGA. The V end lost 5 bases, the J end lost 5 bases, and 15 bases lay between the germline ends. The CDR3 loop spans 15 amino acids.

On this clone itself: A read error may account for a junction end that differs from germline. The J gene is TRBJ2-7, the V gene TRBV5-1, with D unresolved. The CDR3 extends over 13 amino acids. The germline CDR1 and CDR2 sequences are SGHRS and YFSETQ. The CDR3 loop reads CASRERNCDEQYF. Here the CDR3 DNA reads TGCGCCAGCCGAGAGAGGAATTGTGACGAGCAGTACTTT.

Judged by abundance, this clone is medium-sized. CDR3 bases: TGTGCCAGCAGTGCCGACAGCTATCAGCCCCAGCATTTT. Translated: CASSADSYQPQHF. The V call is TRBV6-4, the J call TRBJ1-5; tentative D call: TRBD1 (5 bases). This CDR3 contains 13 residues. Looked up from germline, CDR1 is MRHNA and CDR2 is SNTAGT. The V end lost 4 bases, the J end lost 5 bases, and 9 bases lay between the germline ends.

The sample holds many counts of this clone. The chain carries TRBV30 and TRBJ1-1; D gene uncertain. The CDR3 is 15 amino acids. The V and J ends lost 8 bases and 0 bases respectively, with 19 bases between them. Germline CDR1 GTSNPN, CDR2 SVGIG (reference sequence). For the CDR3, the DNA is TGTGCCGCTTCGAAGGCGCATCGGCTGAACACTGAAGCTTTCTTT. Translating it yields CAASKAHRLNTEAFF.

This clone was counted only a few times. The chain couples TRBV27 to TRBJ1-5; D gene unclear. CDR1 is MNHEY, CDR2 SMNVEV, per germline (reference sequence). Between the trimmed V and J ends, which lost 3 bases and 16 bases, there was a span of 22 bases. This CDR3 contains 14 residues. CDR3: CASSFRADNQPYHF. The CDR3 DNA sequence: TGTGCCAGCAGTTTTAGGGCAGATAATCAGCCCTATCATTTT.

This clone showed up many times. This chain connects TRBV9 to TRBJ1-2; 10 bases line up with TRBD1. V shed 4 bases, J shed 3 bases, and the junction held 9 bases outside the gene matches. In germline, CDR1 is SGDLS, CDR2 YYNGEE. The CDR3 loop spans 16 amino acids. The DNA of the CDR3 is TGTGCCAGCAGCCCCCGCGGGGACAGGGGACACTATGGCTACACCTTC. Encoded protein: CASSPRGDRGHYGYTF.

At least ten counts were recorded for this clone. The chain recombines TRBV12-3 or TRBV12-4 with TRBJ1-1; the D gene is possibly TRBD1 (6 bases). The CDR3 has 13 residues. Between the trimmed V and J ends, which lost 2 bases and 5 bases, there was a span of 9 bases. CDR3 residues: CASSLSGETEAFF. The CDR3 DNA is TGTGCCAGCAGTTTATCAGGGGAAACTGAAGCTTTCTTT.

This clone was found a few times. The chain couples TRBV25-1 to TRBJ2-3, with D maybe TRBD2 (6 bases). The CDR3 length is 15 residues. V was trimmed by 2 bases and J by 6 bases, leaving 15 bases between them. Germline V gene data show CDR1 as MGHDK and CDR2 as SYGVNS. The CDR3 nucleotides read TGTGCCAGCAGTGAACAGACTAGGAGGGGCGATACGCAGTATTTT. Translated, it gives CASSEQTRRGDTQYF.

This clone appeared many times. A much bigger clone sits one base away, suggesting this may be a read error. The same CDR3 can be traced to other DNA sequences in this sample. The chain links TRBV7-9 to TRBJ2-7, with TRBD1 identical over 7 bases. Germline loops: CDR1 SEHNR, CDR2 FQNEAQ (reference sequence). The CDR3 extends over 11 amino acids. The CDR3 bases are TGTGCCAGCAGCGATGAGGGGGCCCAGTACTTT. Protein: CASSDEGAQYF.

Many counts were recorded for this clone. This chain joins TRBV5-1 and TRBJ2-1; D call uncertain. Germline-derived CDR1 and CDR2 are SGHRS and YFSETQ. The CDR3 length is 14 residues. Trimming pared 3 bases from V and 5 bases from J, leaving 12 bases between. CDR3 amino acids: CASSSIGSNNEQFF. Written as DNA, the CDR3 is TGCGCCAGCAGCTCAATAGGGTCCAACAATGAGCAGTTCTTC.

CDR3 amino acids: CASSLGSWGYTF. CDR3 in DNA: TGTGCCAGCAGCTTGGGCAGCTGGGGCTACACCTTC. The rearrangement links TRBV5-6 to TRBJ1-2; no reliable D call. Germline CDR1 SGHDT, CDR2 YYEEEE. Trimming left V 0 bases short and J 8 bases short, with 8 bases between. The CDR3 loop spans 12 amino acids.

This clone was detected ten times or more. V gene TRBV5-5 combines with J gene TRBJ1-4, with D unresolved. The CDR3 runs 13 residues. Trimming left V 2 bases short and J 8 bases short, with 10 bases between. Germline CDR1 SGHKS, CDR2 YYEKEE (reference sequence). CDR3 residues: CASSFRLDEKLFF. CDR3 DNA sequence: TGTGCCAGCAGCTTCCGACTTGACGAAAAACTGTTTTTT.

V is TRBV7-6 and J is TRBJ1-1; D remains ambiguous. The V and J ends lost 0 bases and 0 bases respectively, with 8 bases between them. This CDR3 spans 15 amino acids. Germline assignment: CDR1 SGHVS and CDR2 FNYEAQ. In DNA, the CDR3 is TGTGCCAGCAGCTTAGCATTGTCTATGAACACTGAAGCTTTCTTT. As protein: CASSLALSMNTEAFF.